A single sample is the source of the 28 T cell receptor beta chains below, sequenced in a study of blood T cells in healthy people across ages. The second PCR ran about 6 to 12 cycles with a sample-barcoded 5' primer and J-beta primers. In TCRdb, the 5' RACE reads were re-called with MiXCR into one record per CDR3 protein. Seen here are some 1.8 million distinct CDR3 sequences, 39% observed once, and the top ten hold 20% to 25%. Source material: blood. These TCRs come from a human donor in good health.

This sequence joins TRBV5-1 and TRBJ2-3; 10 bases fit TRBD1. Germline V gene data show CDR1 as SGHRS and CDR2 as YFSETQ. The CDR3 covers 17 residues. V gave up 0 bases and J gave up 4 bases; unmatched junction bases: 8. CDR3 loop: CASSLEQTGGRADTQYF. As DNA, the CDR3 is TGCGCCAGCAGCTTGGAGCAGACAGGGGGCCGCGCAGATACGCAGTATTTT.

The chain's CDR3 is CSARQQGAGIYSNQPQHF. DNA for the CDR3: TGCAGTGCGCGTCAACAGGGAGCGGGGATATATAGCAATCAGCCCCAGCATTTT. This chain joins TRBV20-1 and TRBJ1-5; TRBD1 might be the D (6 bases). Germline V gene lookup returns CDR1 DFQATT and CDR2 SNEGSKA (reference sequence). The length of the CDR3 is 18 residues. Trimming removed 6 bases at V and 0 bases at J, with 24 bases between.

This clonotype was counted between two and nine times. V gene TRBV12-3 or TRBV12-4 combines with J gene TRBJ1-6, with D unclear. The V end was cut by 4 bases, the J end by 9 bases, with 13 bases between. There are 14 residues in the CDR3. CDR3 sequence (DNA): TGTGCCAGCAGTTCCTTTACGTCAGGTTCACCCCTCCACTTT. It is translated as CASSSFTSGSPLHF.

V gene TRBV28 combines with J gene TRBJ2-4; unclear D gene. The J call may be wrong; the DNA end is better matched by TRBJ2-7. Germline V gene sequence: CDR1 MDHEN, CDR2 SYDVKM. The CDR3 contains 16 residues. In DNA, the CDR3 is TGTGCCAGCAGTCCCCCTTTACGGGCGTTAATCTACGAGCAGTACTTC. Translating it yields CASSPPLRALIYEQYF.

There are a few counts of this clonotype. This sequence joins TRBV10-3 and TRBJ2-5; D may be TRBD2 (6 bases). The ends were cut back, 0 bases at V and 5 bases at J, with 16 bases in the middle. The CDR3 sequence is 16 residues long. CDR1 is ENHRY and CDR2 is SYGVKD in the germline V gene. The CDR3 protein is CAISESAGPGRETQYF. In DNA, the CDR3 is TGTGCCATCAGTGAGTCGGCGGGACCTGGGAGGGAGACCCAGTACTTC.

This chain uses TRBV20-1 with TRBJ2-1, with TRBD2 matching over 11 bases. The V and J ends lost 1 base and 5 bases, in that order; junction bases with no gene match: 4. The CDR3 is 15 residues long. CDR1 and CDR2 from the germline V gene are DFQATT and SNEGSKA (reference sequence). CDR3 region: CSARAHSGGDNEQFF. CDR3 in DNA: TGCAGTGCTAGAGCCCATAGCGGGGGGGACAATGAGCAGTTCTTC.

This clonotype was counted a few times. The chain is built from TRBV6-2 or TRBV6-3 and TRBJ1-2, with a possible D match to TRBD1 (6 bases). The CDR3 loop spans 14 amino acids. V lost 7 bases and J lost 4, with 16 bases in between. In germline, CDR1 is MNHEY, CDR2 SVGEGT. CDR3: CASIAGGISYGYTF. The CDR3 nucleotides read TGTGCCAGCATCGCGGGGGGCATCAGCTATGGCTACACCTTC.

The V and J genes are TRBV21-1 and TRBJ2-5; the tabulated D call, TRBD1, remains unverified against the DNA. TRBV21-1 has pseudogene status. This CDR3 is built from 16 residues. In DNA, the CDR3 is TGTGCCAGCAGCAACGCCTCCGGACAGGCGCAAGAGACCCAGTACTTC. Translation: CASSNASGQAQETQYF.

This clonotype has only a few counts. The chain employs TRBV11-3 and TRBJ2-4, with a tentative D call TRBD2 (5 bases). The CDR3 has 16 amino acids. Germline V gives CDR1 SGHNT, CDR2 YENEEA. V was shortened by 3 bases and J by 2 bases, with 14 bases between the two germline ends. DNA for the CDR3: TGTGCCAGCAGCTTTGTGGGAGAGGGAACCAAAAACATTCAGTACTTC. Residues: CASSFVGEGTKNIQYF.

This clonotype was detected only a few times. V is TRBV20-1 and J is TRBJ1-4; D is unresolved. The V end lost 6 bases, the J end lost 7 bases, and 18 bases lay between the germline ends. Looked up from germline, CDR1 is DFQATT and CDR2 is SNEGSKA (reference sequence). The CDR3 extends over 14 amino acids. For the CDR3, the DNA is TGCAGTGCGCCGGACCCCTCCGAGGGTGAAAAACTGTTTTTT. Protein: CSAPDPSEGEKLFF.

Only a few counts were recorded for this clonotype. The V call is TRBV15, the J call TRBJ2-3; a weak D match, TRBD1 (5 bases). Trimming removed 4 bases from V and 2 bases from J, with 10 bases in between. In germline, CDR1 is LNHNV, CDR2 YYDKDF (reference sequence). CDR3 length: 14 amino acids. In DNA form, the CDR3 reads TGTGCCACCAGCAAATCAGGGCTCACAGATACGCAGTATTTT. As protein: CATSKSGLTDTQYF.

The CDR3 DNA is TGTGCCAGCAGTTACCAGTCAGGGGTGGGCCAAGAGACCCAGTACTTC. This sequence encodes CASSYQSGVGQETQYF. The chain employs TRBV6-5 and TRBJ2-5; perhaps TRBD1 as D (6 bases). Germline V lookup: CDR1 MNHEY, CDR2 SVGAGI. Deletions cut 2 bases from V and 1 base from J, with 14 bases between. The CDR3 has 16 amino acids.

On this clonotype: At one end the junction does not follow the germline gene, possibly because of a read error. V and J are TRBV10-3 and TRBJ1-5; D gene unclear. CDR1 is ENHRY, CDR2 SYGVKD, per germline. The CDR3 extends over 14 amino acids. The CDR3: CATSETGESQPQHF. The CDR3 bases are TGTGCCACCAGTGAAACCGGAGAGTCTCAGCCCCAGCATTTT.

This clonotype was observed a handful of times. The V call is TRBV13, the J call TRBJ2-1, with a tentative D call TRBD2 (5 bases). CDR1 PRHDT and CDR2 FYEKMQ come from the germline V gene (reference sequence). CDR3 length equals 15 residues. The V end lost 4 bases, the J end lost 0 bases, and 10 bases lay between the germline ends. CDR3 DNA sequence: TGTGCCAGCAGCTGGGTAGAGGGCTCCTACAATGAGCAGTTCTTC. Translation: CASSWVEGSYNEQFF.

The gene calls are TRBV5-6 and TRBJ2-1; 11 nucleotides match TRBD2. V was pared by 0 bases and J by 0 bases, with 5 bases of the junction left unmatched. CDR3 length: 18 residues. Germline CDR1 reads SGHDT; CDR2 reads YYEEEE. CDR3 DNA: TGTGCCAGCAGCTTGGTACTAGCGGGGGTTCCCTCCTACAATGAGCAGTTCTTC. Amino acid sequence: CASSLVLAGVPSYNEQFF.

J is TRBJ2-7 and V is TRBV7-8, with TRBD2 as a possible D gene (5 bases). V was trimmed by 2 bases and J by 0 bases, leaving 14 bases between them. The CDR3 runs to 16 residues. CDR1 and CDR2 from the germline V gene are SGHVS and FQNEAQ. CDR3 in DNA: TGTGCCAGCAGCTTATCCGCGGGTTTCAGCTCCTACGAGCAGTACTTC. Protein product: CASSLSAGFSSYEQYF.

This clonotype was counted only a few times. CDR3 DNA: TGTGCCAGCAGCCATGGCGGGGGTCTCAAGGGTATCGATGAGCAGTTCTTC. Encoded protein: CASSHGGGLKGIDEQFF. This chain uses TRBV4-2 with TRBJ2-1; 7 bases map to TRBD2. Germline V lookup: CDR1 LGHNA, CDR2 YNFKEQ. With V trimmed by 3 bases and J by 8 bases, 16 bases remained unmatched. The CDR3 contains 17 residues.

This CDR3 is CASSWGRDNYGYTF. The CDR3 DNA reads as TGCGCCAGCAGCTGGGGACGGGACAACTATGGCTACACCTTC. The J gene is TRBJ1-2, the V gene TRBV5-1; TRBD1 might be the D (5 bases). The V end was cut by 3 bases, the J end by 2 bases, with 11 bases between. This CDR3 spans 14 amino acids. Germline CDR1 and CDR2: SGHRS and YFSETQ.

This chain uses TRBV12-3 or TRBV12-4 with TRBJ2-1, with D unclear. Trimming left V 4 bases short and J 9 bases short, with 7 bases between. The CDR3 has 11 residues. This CDR3 is CASSCISEQFF. CDR3 nucleotides: TGTGCCAGCAGTTGTATTAGTGAGCAGTTCTTC.

The chain is built from TRBV7-9 and TRBJ1-2, with 8 bases identical to TRBD1. Per germline, CDR1 SEHNR and CDR2 FQNEAQ (reference sequence). CDR3 length: 16 amino acids. Germline trimming cut 5 bases from V and 4 bases from J; bases unmatched to any gene: 12. The CDR3 DNA reads as TGTGCCAGCAGCCCCTCCCCCGGGACAGGCTCCTATGGCTACACCTTC. It specifies CASSPSPGTGSYGYTF.

Concerning this clonotype: The junction departs from the called germline gene at one end, perhaps through a read error. The genes are TRBV29-1 and TRBJ1-1; D is perhaps TRBD1 (5 bases). This CDR3 is 13 amino acids long. Germline lookup yields CDR1 SQVTM and CDR2 ANQGSEA. The CDR3 here is CSASGLLGTEVFF. The DNA for the CDR3 is TGCAGCGCATCAGGGCTTTTGGGCACTGAAGTTTTCTTT.

This clonotype was seen a single time. V usage is TRBV4-1 and J usage is TRBJ1-1; D remains ambiguous. Trimming removed 6 bases at V and 0 bases at J, with 8 bases between. The CDR3 is 13 residues long. Germline V CDR1 and CDR2: MGHRA, YSYEKL. DNA of the CDR3: TGCGCCAGCAGGAACAGCTTGAACACTGAAGCTTTCTTT. Translation gives CASRNSLNTEAFF.

V and J are TRBV9 and TRBJ2-1, with TRBD2 as a possible D gene (5 bases). V lost 0 bases and J lost 7, with 11 bases in between. The CDR3 extends over 14 amino acids. Germline V CDR1 and CDR2: SGDLS, YYNGEE. Here the CDR3 DNA reads TGTGCCAGCAGCGTAGCGTTAGCGTGGAATGAGCAGTTCTTC. This sequence encodes CASSVALAWNEQFF.

CDR3 nucleotide sequence: TGTGCCACCAGCATACCTAGCGGGGGGGCCTGGGACAATGAGCAGTTCTTC. This encodes CATSIPSGGAWDNEQFF. The rearrangement uses TRBV15 and TRBJ2-1; 12 bases match TRBD2. The CDR3 is 17 amino acids. The trim removed 4 bases at V and 5 bases at J, leaving 9 bases unmatched. In germline, CDR1 is LNHNV, CDR2 YYDKDF (reference sequence).

V gene TRBV11-1 combines with J gene TRBJ1-2; unclear D gene. V lost 1 base to trimming and J lost 7 bases, with 25 bases between them. The CDR3 spans 18 residues. Germline CDR1 is SGHAT and CDR2 is FQDESV (reference sequence). CDR3 sequence (DNA): TGTGCCAGCAGCTTAGAAGGAGAGAAAAGGCCATACCTATCTGGCTACACCTTC. Translated, it gives CASSLEGEKRPYLSGYTF.

The rearrangement uses TRBV2 and TRBJ2-5; TRBD2 aligns across 7 bases. The end of the DNA fits TRBJ2-7 better, so the J call may be wrong. The CDR3 contains 11 residues. Looked up from germline, CDR1 is SNHLY and CDR2 is FYNNEI. CDR3 residues: CASAGVYEQYF. The DNA of the CDR3 is TGTGCCAGCGCGGGAGTATACGAGCAGTACTTC.

This clonotype was counted a few times. The genes are TRBV20-1 and TRBJ2-3, with 9 bases identical to TRBD2. CDR3 length: 16 residues. CDR1 and CDR2 (germline): DFQATT, SNEGSKA (reference sequence). The junction had 10 bases not matched to a gene; V was cut back by 3 bases and J by 3 bases. The CDR3 reads CSASLGSGRKTDTQYF. The CDR3 DNA reads TGCAGTGCTAGTTTGGGCAGCGGGAGGAAGACAGATACGCAGTATTTT.

With respect to this clonotype: The junction departs from the called germline gene at one end, perhaps through a read error. The chain couples TRBV12-3 or TRBV12-4 to TRBJ2-3, with 7 bases identical to TRBD1. The CDR3 spans 14 residues. CDR3 DNA sequence: TGTGCCAGCACCCACGGACAGGCCCCAGATACGCGGTATTTT. Amino acids: CASTHGQAPDTRYF.